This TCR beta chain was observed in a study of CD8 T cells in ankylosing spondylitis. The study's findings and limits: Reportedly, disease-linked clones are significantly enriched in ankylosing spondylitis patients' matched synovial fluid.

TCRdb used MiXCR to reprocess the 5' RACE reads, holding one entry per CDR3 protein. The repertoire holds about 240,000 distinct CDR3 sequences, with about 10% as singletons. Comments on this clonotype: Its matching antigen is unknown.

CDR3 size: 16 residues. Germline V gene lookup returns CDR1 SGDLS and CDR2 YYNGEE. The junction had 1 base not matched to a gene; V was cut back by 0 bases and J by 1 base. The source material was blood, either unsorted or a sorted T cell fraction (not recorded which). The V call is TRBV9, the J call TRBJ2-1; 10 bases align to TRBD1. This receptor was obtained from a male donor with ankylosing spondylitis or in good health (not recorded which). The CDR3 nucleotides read TGTGCCAGCAGCGTAGGGACAGGGGGATCCTACAATGAGCAGTTCTTC. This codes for CASSVGTGGSYNEQFF.